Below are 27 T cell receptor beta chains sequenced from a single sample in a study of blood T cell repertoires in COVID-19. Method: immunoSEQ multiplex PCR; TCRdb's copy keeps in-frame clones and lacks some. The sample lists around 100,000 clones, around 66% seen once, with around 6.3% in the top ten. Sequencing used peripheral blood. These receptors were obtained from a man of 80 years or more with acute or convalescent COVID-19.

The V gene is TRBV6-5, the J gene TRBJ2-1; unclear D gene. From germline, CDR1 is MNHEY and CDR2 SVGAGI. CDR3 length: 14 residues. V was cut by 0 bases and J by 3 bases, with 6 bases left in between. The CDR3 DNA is TGTGCCAGCAGTTACTCGGGCAGCTACAATGAGCAGTTCTTC. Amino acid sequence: CASSYSGSYNEQFF.

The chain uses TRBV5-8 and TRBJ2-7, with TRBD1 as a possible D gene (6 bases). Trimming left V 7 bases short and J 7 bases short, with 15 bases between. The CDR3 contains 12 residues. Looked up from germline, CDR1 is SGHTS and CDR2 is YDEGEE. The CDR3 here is CASRRTAWEQYF. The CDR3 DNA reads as TGTGCCAGCCGCCGGACAGCCTGGGAGCAGTACTTC.

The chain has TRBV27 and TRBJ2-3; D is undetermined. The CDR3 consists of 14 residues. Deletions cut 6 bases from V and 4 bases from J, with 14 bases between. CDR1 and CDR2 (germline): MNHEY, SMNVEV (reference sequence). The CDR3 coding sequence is TGTGCCAGCAGCTCGATAGACTGGGCAGATACGCAGTATTTT. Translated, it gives CASSSIDWADTQYF.

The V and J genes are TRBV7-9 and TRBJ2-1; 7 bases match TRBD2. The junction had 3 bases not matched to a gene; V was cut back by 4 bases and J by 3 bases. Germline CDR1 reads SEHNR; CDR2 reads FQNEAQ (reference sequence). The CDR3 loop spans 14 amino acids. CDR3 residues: CASSSGTIYNEQFF. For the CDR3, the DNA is TGTGCCAGCAGCTCCGGGACTATCTACAATGAGCAGTTCTTC.

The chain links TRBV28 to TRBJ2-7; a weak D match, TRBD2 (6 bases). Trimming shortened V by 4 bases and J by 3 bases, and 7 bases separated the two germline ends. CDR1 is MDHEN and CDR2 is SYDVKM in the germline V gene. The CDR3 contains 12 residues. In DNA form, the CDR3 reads TGTGCCAGCAGTTCGGGACTCTACGAGCAGTACTTC. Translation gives CASSSGLYEQYF.

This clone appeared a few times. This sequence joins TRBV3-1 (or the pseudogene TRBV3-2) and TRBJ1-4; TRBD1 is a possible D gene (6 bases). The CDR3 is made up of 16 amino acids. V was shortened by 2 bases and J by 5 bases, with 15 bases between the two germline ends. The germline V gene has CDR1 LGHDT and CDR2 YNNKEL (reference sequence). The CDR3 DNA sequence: TGTGCCAGCAGCCAAAACGCGTGGGGGCCGAATGAAAAACTGTTTTTT. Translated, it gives CASSQNAWGPNEKLFF.

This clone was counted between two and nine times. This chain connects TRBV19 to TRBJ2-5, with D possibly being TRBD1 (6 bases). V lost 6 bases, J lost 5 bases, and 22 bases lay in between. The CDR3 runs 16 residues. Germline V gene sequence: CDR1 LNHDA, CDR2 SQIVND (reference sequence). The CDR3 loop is CASSPKASDRTETQYF. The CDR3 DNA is TGTGCCAGTAGCCCCAAAGCCTCTGACAGGACGGAGACCCAGTACTTC.

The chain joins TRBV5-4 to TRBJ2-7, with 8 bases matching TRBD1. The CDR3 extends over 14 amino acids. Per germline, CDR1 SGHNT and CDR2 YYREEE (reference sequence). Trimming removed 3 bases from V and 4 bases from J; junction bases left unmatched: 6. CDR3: CASSSGQGRYEQYF. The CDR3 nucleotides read TGTGCCAGCAGCTCTGGACAGGGACGGTACGAGCAGTACTTC.

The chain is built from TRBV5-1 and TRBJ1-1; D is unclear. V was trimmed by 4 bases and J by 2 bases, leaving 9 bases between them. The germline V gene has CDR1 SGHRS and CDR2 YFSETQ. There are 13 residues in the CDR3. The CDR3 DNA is TGCGCCAGCAGCCCCCAACTTAACACTGAAGCTTTCTTT. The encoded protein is CASSPQLNTEAFF. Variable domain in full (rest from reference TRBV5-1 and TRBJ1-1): KAGVTQTPRYLIKTRGQQVTLSCSPISGHRSVSWYQQTPGQGLQFLFEYFSETQRNKGNFPGRFSGRQFSNSRSEMNVSTLELGDSALYLCASSPQLNTEAFFGQGTRLTVV.

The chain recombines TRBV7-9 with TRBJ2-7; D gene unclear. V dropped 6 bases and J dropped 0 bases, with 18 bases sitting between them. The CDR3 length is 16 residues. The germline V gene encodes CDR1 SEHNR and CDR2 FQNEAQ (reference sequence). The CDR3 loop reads CASSKPAGFSSYEQYF. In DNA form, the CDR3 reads TGTGCCAGCAGTAAACCAGCCGGGTTTAGCTCCTACGAGCAGTACTTC.

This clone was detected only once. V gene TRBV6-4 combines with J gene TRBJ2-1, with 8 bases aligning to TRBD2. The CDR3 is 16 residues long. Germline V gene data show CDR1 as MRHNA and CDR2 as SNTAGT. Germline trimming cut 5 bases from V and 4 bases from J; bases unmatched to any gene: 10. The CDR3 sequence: CASSQEAGVRYNEQFF. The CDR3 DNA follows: TGTGCCAGCAGTCAGGAAGCGGGAGTTCGTTACAATGAGCAGTTCTTC.

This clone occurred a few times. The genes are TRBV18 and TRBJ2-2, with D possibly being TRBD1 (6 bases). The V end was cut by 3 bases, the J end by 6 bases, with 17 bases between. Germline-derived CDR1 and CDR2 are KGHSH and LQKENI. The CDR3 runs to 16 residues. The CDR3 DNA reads TGTGCCAGCTCACCCTTCTTCAGGGGAGAAGCCGGGGAGCTGTTTTTT. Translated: CASSPFFRGEAGELFF. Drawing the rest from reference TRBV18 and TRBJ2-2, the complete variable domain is NAGVMQNPRHLVRRRGQEARLRCSPMKGHSHVYWYRQLPEEGLKFMVYLQKENIIDESGMPKERFSAEFPKEGPSILRIQQVVRGDSAAYFCASSPFFRGEAGELFFGEGSRLTVL.

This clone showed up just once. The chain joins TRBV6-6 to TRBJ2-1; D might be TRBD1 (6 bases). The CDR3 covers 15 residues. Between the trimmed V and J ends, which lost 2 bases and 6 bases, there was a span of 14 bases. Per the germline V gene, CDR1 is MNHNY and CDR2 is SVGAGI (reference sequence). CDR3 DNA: TGTGCCAGCAGTTACGGACAGTTAAGCGGCAATGAGCAGTTCTTC. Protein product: CASSYGQLSGNEQFF.

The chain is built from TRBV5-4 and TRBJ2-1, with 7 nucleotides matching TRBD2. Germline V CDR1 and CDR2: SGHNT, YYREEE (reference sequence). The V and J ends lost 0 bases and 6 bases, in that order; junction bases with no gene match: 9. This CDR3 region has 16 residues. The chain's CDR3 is CASSLGGTTGFNEQFF. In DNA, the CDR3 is TGTGCCAGCAGCTTGGGTGGGACTACGGGGTTCAATGAGCAGTTCTTC.

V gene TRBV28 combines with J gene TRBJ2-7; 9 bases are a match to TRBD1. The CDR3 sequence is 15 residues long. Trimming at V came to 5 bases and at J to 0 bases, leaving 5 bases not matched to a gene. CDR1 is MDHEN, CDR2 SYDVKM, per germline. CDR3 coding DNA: TGTGCCAGCAGTCGGACAGGGGATTACTCCTACGAGCAGTACTTC. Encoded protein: CASSRTGDYSYEQYF.

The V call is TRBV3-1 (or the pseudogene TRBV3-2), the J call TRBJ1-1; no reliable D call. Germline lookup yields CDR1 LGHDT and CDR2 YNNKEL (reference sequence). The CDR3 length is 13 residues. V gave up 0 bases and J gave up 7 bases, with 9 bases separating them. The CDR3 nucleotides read TGTGCCAGCAGCCAAGAAGAGAGGGATGAAGCTTTCTTT. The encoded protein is CASSQEERDEAFF.

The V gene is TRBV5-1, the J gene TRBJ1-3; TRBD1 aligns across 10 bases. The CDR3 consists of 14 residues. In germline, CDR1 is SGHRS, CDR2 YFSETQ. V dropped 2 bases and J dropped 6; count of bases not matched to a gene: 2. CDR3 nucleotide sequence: TGCGCCAGCAGCTTCGGGACAGGGGTAAACACCATATATTTT. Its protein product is CASSFGTGVNTIYF. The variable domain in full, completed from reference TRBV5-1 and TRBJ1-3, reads KAGVTQTPRYLIKTRGQQVTLSCSPISGHRSVSWYQQTPGQGLQFLFEYFSETQRNKGNFPGRFSGRQFSNSRSEMNVSTLELGDSALYLCASSFGTGVNTIYFGEGSWLTVV.

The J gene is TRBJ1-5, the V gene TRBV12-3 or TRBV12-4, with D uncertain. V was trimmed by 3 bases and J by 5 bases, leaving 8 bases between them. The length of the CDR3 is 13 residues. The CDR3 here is CASSFSHYQPQHF. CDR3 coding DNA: TGTGCCAGCAGTTTTTCCCATTATCAGCCCCAGCATTTT.

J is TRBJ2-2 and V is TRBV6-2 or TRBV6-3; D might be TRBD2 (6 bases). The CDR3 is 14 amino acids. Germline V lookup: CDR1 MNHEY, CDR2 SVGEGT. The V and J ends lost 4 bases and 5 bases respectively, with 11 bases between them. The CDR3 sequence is CASSFRRETGELFF. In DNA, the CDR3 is TGTGCCAGCAGTTTTAGACGGGAGACCGGGGAGCTGTTTTTT.

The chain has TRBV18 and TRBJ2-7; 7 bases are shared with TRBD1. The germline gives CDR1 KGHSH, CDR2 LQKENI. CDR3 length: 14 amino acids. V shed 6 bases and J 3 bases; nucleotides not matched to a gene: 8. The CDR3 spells CASSRTGNDYEQYF. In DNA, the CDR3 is TGTGCCAGCTCTAGGACAGGCAACGACTACGAGCAGTACTTC.

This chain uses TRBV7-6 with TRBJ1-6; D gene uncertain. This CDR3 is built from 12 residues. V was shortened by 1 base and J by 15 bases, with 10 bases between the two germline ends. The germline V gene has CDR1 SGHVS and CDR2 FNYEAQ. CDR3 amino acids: CASSLDGFRLHF. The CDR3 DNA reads TGTGCCAGCAGCTTAGACGGGTTTCGCCTCCACTTT.

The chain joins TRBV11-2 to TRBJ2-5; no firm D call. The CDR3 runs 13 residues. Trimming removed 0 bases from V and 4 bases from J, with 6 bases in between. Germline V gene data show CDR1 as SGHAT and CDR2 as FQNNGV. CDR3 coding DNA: TGTGCCAGCAGCTTAGACCGTTTAGAGACCCAGTACTTC. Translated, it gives CASSLDRLETQYF.

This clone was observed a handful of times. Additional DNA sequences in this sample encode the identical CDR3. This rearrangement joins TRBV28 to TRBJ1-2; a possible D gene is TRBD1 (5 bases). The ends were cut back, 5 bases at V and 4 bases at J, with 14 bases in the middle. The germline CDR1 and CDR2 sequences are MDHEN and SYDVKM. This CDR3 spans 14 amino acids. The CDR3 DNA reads TGTGCCAGCAGTCTTACAGGAGGGACCTATGGCTACACCTTC. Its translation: CASSLTGGTYGYTF.

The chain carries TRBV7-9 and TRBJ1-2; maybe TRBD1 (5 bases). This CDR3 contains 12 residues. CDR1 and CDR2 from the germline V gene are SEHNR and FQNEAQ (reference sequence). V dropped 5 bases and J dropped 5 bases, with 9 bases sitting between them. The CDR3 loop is CASSRQGYGYTF. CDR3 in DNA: TGTGCCAGCAGCCGTCAGGGTTATGGCTACACCTTC.

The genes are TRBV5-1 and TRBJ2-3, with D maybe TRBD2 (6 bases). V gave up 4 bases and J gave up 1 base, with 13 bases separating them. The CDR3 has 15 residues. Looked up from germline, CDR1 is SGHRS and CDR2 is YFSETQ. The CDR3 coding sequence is TGCGCCAGCAGCCCACTAGCATTTGGCACAGATACGCAGTATTTT. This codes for CASSPLAFGTDTQYF.

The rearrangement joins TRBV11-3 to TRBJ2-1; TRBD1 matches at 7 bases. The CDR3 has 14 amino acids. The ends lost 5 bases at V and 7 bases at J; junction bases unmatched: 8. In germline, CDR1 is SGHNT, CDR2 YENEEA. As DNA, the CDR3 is TGTGCCAGCAGCGCTCGACAGGGTATGAATGAGCAGTTCTTC. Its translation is CASSARQGMNEQFF.

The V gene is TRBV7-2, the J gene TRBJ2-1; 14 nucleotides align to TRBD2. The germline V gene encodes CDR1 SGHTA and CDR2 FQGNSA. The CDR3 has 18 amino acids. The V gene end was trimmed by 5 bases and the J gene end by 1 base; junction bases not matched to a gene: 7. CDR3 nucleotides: TGTGCCAGCAGCCTCGGGACTAGCGGGAGCTATTCCTACAATGAGCAGTTCTTC. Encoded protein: CASSLGTSGSYSYNEQFF.